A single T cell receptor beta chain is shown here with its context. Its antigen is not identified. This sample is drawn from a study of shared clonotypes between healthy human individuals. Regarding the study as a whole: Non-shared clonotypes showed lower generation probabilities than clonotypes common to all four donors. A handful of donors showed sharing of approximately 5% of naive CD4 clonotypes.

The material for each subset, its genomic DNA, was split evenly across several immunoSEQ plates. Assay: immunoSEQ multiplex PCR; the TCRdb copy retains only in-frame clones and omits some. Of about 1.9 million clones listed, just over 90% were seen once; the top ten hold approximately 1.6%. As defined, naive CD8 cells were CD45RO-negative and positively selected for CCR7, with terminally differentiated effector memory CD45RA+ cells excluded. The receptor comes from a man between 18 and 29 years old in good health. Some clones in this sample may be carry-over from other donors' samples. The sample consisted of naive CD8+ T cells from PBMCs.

Written as DNA, the CDR3 is TGTGCCAGTACCCGGACTAGCGGGAGTAGAGAGACCCAGTACTTC. Protein product: CASTRTSGSRETQYF. This chain uses TRBV19 with TRBJ2-5, with 13 bases identical to TRBD2. The CDR3 is 15 amino acids. V lost 7 bases, J lost 4 bases, and 6 bases stayed unmatched. Germline assignment: CDR1 LNHDA and CDR2 SQIVND (reference sequence).